This T cell receptor (beta chain) was profiled in a study of early T cells in non-severe SARS-CoV-2 infection. Background on the study: The input, bulk RNA from unsorted whole blood, was sequenced, and chains were unpaired. Study conclusions and caveats: VDJdb matching favored anti-spike CD8 responses, missing private and CD4 specificities.

This clonotype is termed medium-sized. The antigen is undetermined. After removal of 5 bases from V and 2 bases from J, the junction contained 9 bases not matched to a gene. The CDR3 length is 15 residues. Germline CDR1 reads SQVTM; CDR2 reads ANQGSEA. Tagging with unique molecular identifiers was applied to individual cDNA molecules. MiXCR was run by TCRdb on the 5' RACE reads, yielding one entry per CDR3 protein. The repertoire holds fewer than 25,000 distinct CDR3 sequences, with approximately 3.8% as singletons. The sample consisted of whole blood. The TCR was taken from an adult who was a healthcare worker with PCR-confirmed SARS-CoV-2 infection or an uninfected control (not recorded which). V usage is TRBV29-1 and J usage is TRBJ2-3; 8 bases are a match to TRBD2. The chain's CDR3 is CSVPPGRGATDTQYF. The CDR3 DNA sequence: TGCAGCGTTCCCCCCGGGCGGGGGGCCACAGATACGCAGTATTTT.